The 16 T cell receptor beta chains below all came from one sample that was sequenced in a study of identical twins (dated by TCRdb to about 2016). The library was obtained by 5' RACE. The instrument given in TCRdb is Illumina HiSeq 2000. TCRdb's own reprocessing of the public reads used fastp at Q25 and MiXCR and kept productive beta chains. Identical CDR3 protein sequences are pooled into one entry, listed with their most common genes and DNA. The sample records fewer than 650,000 distinct CDR3 sequences, 7.5% to 10% of which are singletons. Jointly, the top ten make up approximately 3.2% of the sample. The same data also went into a second study, on yellow fever vaccine responses in identical twins.

Sequencing used PBMCs. All receptors derive from a woman younger than 30 in good health.

This clonotype has a count of ten or more. This chain's CDR3 is CSVDRVGGYTF. The CDR3, as DNA: TGCAGCGTGGACAGGGTTGGGGGCTACACCTTC. This chain uses TRBV29-1 with TRBJ1-2; 8 bases are shared with TRBD1. The CDR3 loop spans 11 amino acids. Germline V lookup: CDR1 SQVTM, CDR2 ANQGSEA. Unmatched junction bases numbered 5, after V lost 6 bases and J lost 8 bases.

The genes are TRBV11-2 and TRBJ1-1; D gene ambiguous. Germline CDR1 is SGHAT and CDR2 is FQNNGV. Between the trimmed V and J ends, which lost 0 bases and 4 bases, there was a span of 9 bases. The CDR3 runs 14 residues. CDR3 region: CASSLEGQTTEAFF. The CDR3 DNA follows: TGTGCCAGCAGCTTAGAAGGGCAGACCACTGAAGCTTTCTTT.

The chain links TRBV9 to TRBJ2-5, with D possibly being TRBD2 (7 bases). CDR1 is SGDLS, CDR2 YYNGEE, per germline. There are 15 residues in the CDR3. Trimming stripped 0 bases from V and 5 bases from J, with 14 bases between. CDR3 DNA sequence: TGTGCCAGCAGCGTAGACGAGGGGGGGCGGGAGACCCAGTACTTC. It yields the protein CASSVDEGGRETQYF.

The V gene is TRBV7-2, the J gene TRBJ2-7; 8 bases are a match to TRBD2. V trimming: 2 bases; J trimming: 3 bases; junction bases outside the gene matches: 6. CDR3 length equals 15 residues. Germline V lookup: CDR1 SGHTA, CDR2 FQGNSA. The CDR3 DNA follows: TGTGCCAGCAGCTTACCCCGGGAGGGGAACTACGAGCAGTACTTC. Amino acids: CASSLPREGNYEQYF.

The sample holds many counts of this clonotype. The V call is TRBV7-2, the J call TRBJ1-6; 9 bases match TRBD1. Germline V gene data show CDR1 as SGHTA and CDR2 as FQGNSA. The CDR3 totals 14 residues. The V segment lost 4 bases and the J segment 8 bases; nucleotides outside the gene matches: 3. The CDR3 loop reads CASSYGQGYSPLHF. The DNA for the CDR3 is TGTGCCAGCAGCTATGGACAGGGGTATTCACCCCTCCACTTT.

This clonotype has at least ten counts. This chain joins TRBV6-5 and TRBJ2-5; TRBD2 is a possible D gene (5 bases). V was cut by 2 bases and J by 1 base, with 8 bases left in between. Germline CDR1 reads MNHEY; CDR2 reads SVGAGI. The CDR3 length is 14 residues. CDR3 in amino acids: CASSYGSGQETQYF. CDR3 nucleotides: TGTGCCAGCAGTTACGGAAGCGGCCAAGAGACCCAGTACTTC.

This clonotype was detected only a few times. This sequence joins TRBV12-3 or TRBV12-4 and TRBJ2-1, with D perhaps TRBD1 (7 bases). The CDR3 spans 18 residues. The DNA of the CDR3 is TGTACCTGCTGTTTAGGGGCGGGACAGCAACAAATATACAATGAGCAGTTCTTC. It yields the protein CTCCLGAGQQQIYNEQFF.

This clonotype was observed at least ten times. The rearrangement joins TRBV9 to TRBJ1-1; D ambiguous. CDR1 and CDR2 from the germline V gene are SGDLS and YYNGEE. CDR3 length: 14 residues. Trimming pared 0 bases from V and 0 bases from J, leaving 6 bases between. The CDR3 coding sequence is TGTGCCAGCAGCGTAGGATTCATGAACACTGAAGCTTTCTTT. Translated, it gives CASSVGFMNTEAFF.

This clonotype was found a few times. This rearrangement joins TRBV6-1 to TRBJ2-7; TRBD1 or TRBD2 may be the D gene (5 bases each). CDR1 MNHNS and CDR2 SASEGT come from the germline V gene. The V and J ends lost 1 base and 3 bases respectively, with 10 bases between them. The CDR3 extends over 14 amino acids. The CDR3 loop is CASSEVGTIYEQYF. CDR3 DNA sequence: TGTGCCAGCAGTGAAGTTGGGACGATCTACGAGCAGTACTTC.

The sample holds a few counts of this clonotype. V and J are TRBV5-5 and TRBJ1-1; D is undetermined. Trimming stripped 2 bases from V and 4 bases from J, with 6 bases between. The CDR3 runs to 12 residues. Germline values: CDR1 SGHKS, CDR2 YYEKEE (reference sequence). The CDR3 spells CASSFRLTEAFF. The CDR3 bases are TGTGCCAGCAGCTTTCGCCTCACTGAAGCTTTCTTT.

The rearrangement uses TRBV15 and TRBJ2-1, with D possibly matching TRBD2 (5 bases). Between the trimmed V and J ends, which lost 8 bases and 1 base, there was a span of 9 bases. CDR1 is LNHNV and CDR2 is YYDKDF in the germline V gene (reference sequence). The CDR3 runs 13 residues. Here the CDR3 reads CATRGGSYNEQFF. CDR3 bases: TGTGCCACCCGTGGCGGGTCCTACAATGAGCAGTTCTTC.

This clonotype was seen a few times. The chain joins TRBV21-1 to TRBJ2-7; the table assigns TRBD1, which was not confirmed against the DNA. TRBV21-1 is listed as a pseudogene. This CDR3 is 13 amino acids long. The CDR3 sequence is CASRQGPVYEQYF. The CDR3 coding sequence is TGTGCCAGCAGACAGGGGCCCGTCTACGAGCAGTACTTC.

The J gene is TRBJ2-3, the V gene TRBV20-1; 10 bases line up with TRBD2. V was clipped by 3 bases and J by 4 bases; unmatched bases: 7. This CDR3 contains 15 residues. The germline V gene has CDR1 DFQATT and CDR2 SNEGSKA (reference sequence). The DNA of the CDR3 is TGCAGTGCTAGCCGACTAGCGGGTGCGCCAGATACGCAGTATTTT. Translation: CSASRLAGAPDTQYF.

The chain employs TRBV12-3 or TRBV12-4 and TRBJ2-3, with TRBD2 identical over 9 bases. V lost 2 bases and J lost 1; bases outside the gene matches: 7. The CDR3 spans 17 residues. As DNA, the CDR3 is TGTGCCAGCAGTTTACTGGGACTAGCTGCCGGCACAGATACGCAGTATTTT. It encodes CASSLLGLAAGTDTQYF.

The table lists this clonotype with a few counts. The chain employs TRBV10-3 and TRBJ2-3; D possibly uses TRBD1 or TRBD2 (6 bases each). The V and J ends lost 6 bases and 2 bases respectively, with 9 bases between them. The germline gives CDR1 ENHRY, CDR2 SYGVKD. The CDR3 spans 13 residues. This CDR3 is CAISGGYTDTQYF. CDR3 sequence (DNA): TGTGCCATCAGCGGGGGCTACACAGATACGCAGTATTTT.

The chain carries TRBV20-1 and TRBJ2-7; D may correspond to TRBD1 or TRBD2 (5 bases each). The CDR3 extends over 16 amino acids. Between the trimmed V and J ends, which lost 1 base and 2 bases, there was a span of 18 bases. The germline gives CDR1 DFQATT, CDR2 SNEGSKA (reference sequence). The CDR3 sequence: CSARGHTGTDPYEQYF. CDR3 DNA sequence: TGCAGTGCTAGAGGACATACCGGGACGGATCCCTACGAGCAGTACTTC.